These 23 T cell receptor beta chains were sequenced from one sample in a study of blood T cells in healthy people across ages. A second PCR of about 6 to 11 cycles used a sample-barcoded 5' primer and a J-beta primer mix. TCRdb used MiXCR to reprocess the 5' RACE reads, holding one entry per CDR3 protein. Of some 750,000 distinct CDR3 sequences in the sample, approximately 22% were seen once. The sample taken for sequencing was blood. These receptor sequences come from a man aged 70-80 years in good health.

The chain recombines TRBV12-3 or TRBV12-4 with TRBJ1-5; the match to TRBD1 covers 8 bases. Unmatched junction bases numbered 8, after V lost 4 bases and J lost 9 bases. The CDR3 sequence is 14 residues long. Written as DNA, the CDR3 is TGTGCCAGCAGTTCCCGACAGGGGAGCGGGCCCCAGCATTTT. Encoded protein: CASSSRQGSGPQHF.

V gene TRBV10-3 combines with J gene TRBJ1-1; D is perhaps TRBD1 (6 bases). Germline V CDR1 and CDR2: ENHRY, SYGVKD. V shed 0 bases and J shed 5 bases, with 22 bases lying between them. There are 18 residues in the CDR3. The DNA of the CDR3 is TGTGCCATCAGTGAGTCGGCCCCTGGGGGCTTCGGGTGGACTGAAGCTTTCTTT. It is translated as CAISESAPGGFGWTEAFF.

Written as DNA, the CDR3 is TGCAGTGCTTCCAATGATCAGGGGGCCAACGTCCTGACTTTC. Its translation is CSASNDQGANVLTF. The chain is built from TRBV20-1 and TRBJ2-6; D uncertain. CDR1 is DFQATT and CDR2 is SNEGSKA in the germline V gene (reference sequence). The CDR3 contains 14 residues. Trimming stripped 5 bases from V and 4 bases from J, with 12 bases between.

Notes on this clonotype: A junction end diverges from the germline sequence, so it may reflect a read error. This chain uses TRBV6-1 with TRBJ2-5, with 11 bases matching TRBD2. From germline, CDR1 is MNHNS and CDR2 SASEGT. CDR3 size: 14 residues. This CDR3 is CASNLAGGRETPYF. DNA for the CDR3: TGTGCCAGCAACCTAGCGGGAGGCCGGGAGACCCCGTACTTC.

This clonotype has a handful of counts. V is TRBV12-3 or TRBV12-4 and J is TRBJ1-1; D unclear. Trimming left V 5 bases short and J 1 base short, with 14 bases between. The CDR3 is 15 residues long. In DNA, the CDR3 is TGTGCCAGCAGTCTACGAGGAACCCCGAACACTGAAGCTTTCTTT. Protein: CASSLRGTPNTEAFF.

This clonotype appeared a few times. The chain carries TRBV15 and TRBJ1-1, with D possibly being TRBD1 (6 bases). Trimming stripped 0 bases from V and 8 bases from J, with 10 bases between. CDR1 is LNHNV, CDR2 YYDKDF, per germline (reference sequence). There are 13 residues in the CDR3. CDR3 nucleotides: TGTGCCACCAGCAGAGATCTGGGGGGCGAAGCTTTCTTT. It encodes CATSRDLGGEAFF.

This clonotype was recorded a few times. This rearrangement joins TRBV28 to TRBJ2-7, with TRBD2 matching 7 bases. Germline CDR1 MDHEN, CDR2 SYDVKM. CDR3 length: 17 amino acids. Trimming removed 1 base from V and 5 bases from J; junction bases left unmatched: 14. In DNA form, the CDR3 reads TGTGCCAGCAGTTTATTGAGCGCGGGGGATTTCCTTGACGAGCAGTACTTC. Translation gives CASSLLSAGDFLDEQYF. The variable domain in full, with the rest retrieved from reference TRBV28 and TRBJ2-7, is DVKVTQSSRYLVKRTGEKVFLECVQDMDHENMFWYRQDPGLGLRLIYFSYDVKMKEKGDIPEGYSVSREKKERFSLILESASTNQTSMYLCASSLLSAGDFLDEQYFGPGTRLTVT.

This clonotype was counted only a few times. The chain employs TRBV5-1 and TRBJ2-7, with D perhaps matching TRBD1 or TRBD2 (5 bases each). The V gene lost 0 bases and the J gene lost 2 bases, with 9 bases spanning the gap. Germline lookup yields CDR1 SGHRS and CDR2 YFSETQ. The CDR3 has 14 residues. The chain's CDR3 is CASSLVTGPYEQYF. CDR3 nucleotides: TGCGCCAGCAGCTTGGTAACGGGGCCCTACGAGCAGTACTTC.

The chain links TRBV18 to TRBJ2-6; D remains unclear. The CDR3 is 15 amino acids. Trimming took off 0 bases at V and 2 bases at J, with 5 bases between the two ends. Germline CDR1 reads KGHSH; CDR2 reads LQKENI. CDR3 sequence reads: CASSPPVTGANVLTF. The CDR3 nucleotides are TGTGCCAGCTCACCACCGGTAACTGGGGCCAACGTCCTGACTTTC.

The V gene is TRBV2, the J gene TRBJ2-5; weak D call: TRBD1 (5 bases). Germline loops: CDR1 SNHLY, CDR2 FYNNEI. The CDR3 loop spans 15 amino acids. The V and J ends lost 0 bases and 5 bases respectively, with 13 bases between them. CDR3 DNA sequence: TGTGCCAGCAGTGAAGCGGTCAGGGCACGCGAGACCCAGTACTTC. Protein: CASSEAVRARETQYF.

This clonotype occurred many times. The V call is TRBV19, the J call TRBJ2-5, with 7 positions matching TRBD1. CDR1 LNHDA and CDR2 SQIVND come from the germline V gene (reference sequence). Unmatched junction bases numbered 7, after V lost 9 bases and J lost 3 bases. The CDR3 has 13 residues. CDR3 nucleotides: TGTGCCAGCAGCACCGACAGGGAAGAGACCCAGTACTTC. Translation: CASSTDREETQYF. The variable domain in full, completed from reference TRBV19 and TRBJ2-5, reads DGGITQSPKYLFRKEGQNVTLSCEQNLNHDAMYWYRQDPGQGLRLIYYSQIVNDFQKGDIAEGYSVSREKKESFPLTVTSAQKNPTAFYLCASSTDREETQYFGPGTRLLVL.

Many counts were recorded for this clonotype. The J gene is TRBJ2-1, the V gene TRBV19, with D perhaps being TRBD1 or TRBD2 (5 bases each). Trimming stripped 5 bases from V and 7 bases from J, with 24 bases between. The CDR3 contains 17 residues. The germline V gene encodes CDR1 LNHDA and CDR2 SQIVND (reference sequence). In DNA form, the CDR3 reads TGTGCCAGTAGTCCCGCCACCGGGTCTAGGTGGGGGAATGAGCAGTTCTTC. Amino acids: CASSPATGSRWGNEQFF.

The V gene is TRBV3-1, the J gene TRBJ2-3; 7 bases are a match to TRBD2. Germline V CDR1 and CDR2: LGHDT, YNNKEL (reference sequence). The CDR3 contains 20 residues. The J segment lost 4 bases and the V segment lost 0 bases, leaving 19 bases of the junction unmatched. CDR3 in amino acids: CASSQDEDNRLAGKSDTQYF. The CDR3 DNA follows: TGTGCCAGCAGCCAAGATGAAGACAATAGACTAGCTGGGAAGTCAGATACGCAGTATTTT.

On this clonotype: Sequence at one end of the junction differs from germline and may be a read error. This sequence joins TRBV5-1 and TRBJ2-3; 9 bases map to TRBD1. The germline V gene encodes CDR1 SGHRS and CDR2 YFSETQ. The CDR3 consists of 15 residues. The DNA for the CDR3 is TGCGCCAGCAGCCCGGAGGACAGGGGCACTGATACGCAGTATTTT. Amino acids: CASSPEDRGTDTQYF.

This clonotype has only one observation. One end of the junction varies from germline; a read error may be responsible. This rearrangement joins TRBV12-3 or TRBV12-4 to TRBJ2-7, with D possibly being TRBD1 or TRBD2 (5 bases each). The CDR3 length is 14 residues. CDR3: CASSLDGAAYEQYF. The CDR3 DNA sequence: TGCGCCAGCAGTCTCGACGGGGCTGCCTACGAGCAGTACTTC.

This clonotype has just a few counts. In nucleotides, the CDR3 is TGTGCCAGCACCCGGACAGCTGCAGGTAACAATGAGCAGTTCTTC. As protein: CASTRTAAGNNEQFF. This chain connects TRBV3-1 to TRBJ2-5, with a possible D match to TRBD1 (6 bases). The better agreement between TRBJ2-1 and the DNA end casts doubt on the J call. The CDR3 has 15 amino acids. CDR1 is LGHDT, CDR2 YNNKEL, per germline (reference sequence).

The rearrangement joins TRBV18 to TRBJ2-5, with a weak D call TRBD1 (5 bases). Trimming removed 1 base at V and 2 bases at J, with 11 bases between. Per germline, CDR1 KGHSH and CDR2 LQKENI. CDR3 length equals 15 residues. CDR3 amino acids: CASSPLDRVQETQYF. CDR3 nucleotide sequence: TGTGCCAGCTCACCACTTGACAGAGTACAAGAGACCCAGTACTTC.

A word on this clonotype: A much larger clone differs by one base, so this may be a read error. The chain uses TRBV5-1 and TRBJ2-1; D is uncertain. The CDR3 loop spans 12 amino acids. Deletions cut 3 bases from V and 12 bases from J, with 13 bases between. Germline CDR1 and CDR2: SGHRS and YFSETQ. DNA of the CDR3: TGCGCCAGCAGCTCGGTATCGGAAGGGCAGTTCTTC. This codes for CASSSVSEGQFF.

The chain is built from TRBV6-4 and TRBJ1-1; D is undetermined. V was clipped by 3 bases and J by 0 bases, with 8 bases between them. Germline CDR1 and CDR2: MRHNA and SNTAGT. CDR3 length: 14 residues. The CDR3 region has the DNA TGTGCCAGCAGTGAGACCATCATGAACACTGAAGCTTTCTTT. The encoded protein is CASSETIMNTEAFF.

Remarks on this clonotype: A clone one base away is much larger, so this may be a read error. No conserved phenylalanine or tryptophan ends this CDR3, so it is likely a read error. The V and J genes are TRBV12-3 or TRBV12-4 and TRBJ2-3, with no clear D. Trimming cost V 2 bases and J 1 base, with 7 bases left between them. CDR3 size: 14 residues. The CDR3 here is CASSLIGGTDTQYS. For the CDR3, the DNA is TGTGCCAGCAGTTTAATTGGGGGCACAGATACGCAGTATTCT.

This clonotype was counted between two and nine times. The V call is TRBV11-2, the J call TRBJ1-4; 11 bases agree with TRBD1. Trimming cost V 1 base and J 3 bases; bases outside gene matches: 7. From germline, CDR1 is SGHAT and CDR2 FQNNGV. The CDR3 is 18 amino acids. For the CDR3, the DNA is TGTGCCAGCAGCTTAGGGGCGCCGGGACAGGGGGCTAATGAAAAACTGTTTTTT. Protein sequence: CASSLGAPGQGANEKLFF.

This clonotype has ten or more counts. The CDR3 region is CAISGSTSSYEQYV. In DNA form, the CDR3 reads TGTGCCATCAGTGGGTCGACTAGCTCCTACGAGCAGTACGTC. This chain joins TRBV10-3 and TRBJ2-7, with a possible D match to TRBD2 (6 bases). Trimming shortened V by 4 bases and J by 0 bases, and 10 bases separated the two germline ends. Germline V lookup: CDR1 ENHRY, CDR2 SYGVKD. The CDR3 runs to 14 residues.

V and J are TRBV6-5 and TRBJ2-5; 11 nucleotides line up with TRBD2. Losses at the gene ends were 6 bases for V and 2 bases for J; bases not matched to a gene: 5. Germline-derived CDR1 and CDR2 are MNHEY and SVGAGI. The CDR3 runs 15 residues. The CDR3 spells CASSSGTSGQETQYF. CDR3 DNA: TGTGCCAGCAGCTCAGGGACTAGCGGACAAGAGACCCAGTACTTC.